Each of the 19 T cell receptor beta chains below was sequenced from the same sample in a study of human versus mouse CDR3 diversity and MHC coevolution. Assay: immunoSEQ multiplex PCR; the TCRdb copy retains only in-frame clones and omits some. The table has about 77,000 clones, around 92% seen once; the top ten hold around 0.15%. The material sequenced was naive CD4+ T cells from blood. Subset given: CD45RO-negative CD62L-positive naive CD4 T cells. These receptors came from a person aged 25 to 75 in good health.

The chain links TRBV29-1 to TRBJ2-1, with 8 bases lining up with TRBD1. V gave up 8 bases and J gave up 4 bases; unmatched junction bases: 7. The CDR3 contains 13 residues. Germline CDR1 reads SQVTM; CDR2 reads ANQGSEA. The CDR3 DNA sequence: TGCAGCAGCAGGGACAGGACTTACAATGAGCAGTTCTTC. Translation: CSSRDRTYNEQFF.

The chain is built from TRBV19 and TRBJ2-4; D possibly corresponds to TRBD1 (6 bases). The CDR3 contains 16 residues. Germline CDR1 and CDR2: LNHDA and SQIVND (reference sequence). V dropped 5 bases and J dropped 2 bases, with 16 bases sitting between them. The CDR3 is CASSLQGLATKNIQYF. The CDR3 DNA reads TGTGCCAGTAGTCTACAGGGTCTCGCAACCAAAAACATTCAGTACTTC. Full variable domain (remainder filled in from reference TRBV19 and TRBJ2-4): DGGITQSPKYLFRKEGQNVTLSCEQNLNHDAMYWYRQDPGQGLRLIYYSQIVNDFQKGDIAEGYSVSREKKESFPLTVTSAQKNPTAFYLCASSLQGLATKNIQYFGAGTRLSVL.

The chain is built from TRBV19 and TRBJ2-7; D is unresolved. V was clipped by 1 base and J by 5 bases, with 6 bases between them. Per germline, CDR1 LNHDA and CDR2 SQIVND (reference sequence). The length of the CDR3 is 12 residues. The CDR3 reads CASSIVSHEQYF. The CDR3 region has the DNA TGTGCCAGTAGTATAGTCTCTCACGAGCAGTACTTC.

This clone was detected only a few times. The CDR3 nucleotides are TGCGCCAGCAGCTTAACCGCTCTAGCGGGAGGGAGGAAGCAGTTCTTC. Protein product: CASSLTALAGGRKQFF. The chain uses TRBV5-1 and TRBJ2-1, with 12 bases aligning to TRBD2. The CDR3 is made up of 16 amino acids. Per the germline V gene, CDR1 is SGHRS and CDR2 is YFSETQ. J lost 11 bases, V lost 2 bases, and 11 bases had no gene match.

The genes are TRBV5-1 and TRBJ2-2; no firm D call. Looked up from germline, CDR1 is SGHRS and CDR2 is YFSETQ. V was pared by 5 bases and J by 0 bases, with 14 bases between. This CDR3 contains 16 residues. The chain's CDR3 is CASSLETHSNTGELFF. CDR3 bases: TGCGCCAGCAGTCTCGAGACACACTCGAACACCGGGGAGCTGTTTTTT.

J is TRBJ2-5 and V is TRBV9; the match to TRBD2 covers 9 bases. Germline V gene sequence: CDR1 SGDLS, CDR2 YYNGEE. The CDR3 is 15 residues long. V was pared by 1 base and J by 5 bases, with 6 bases of the junction left unmatched. The CDR3 is CASSVPAGGSETQYF. The CDR3 coding sequence is TGTGCCAGCAGCGTACCAGCGGGAGGCTCCGAGACCCAGTACTTC.

This rearrangement joins TRBV5-5 to TRBJ2-7, with TRBD1 identical over 10 bases. V dropped 2 bases and J dropped 4; count of bases not matched to a gene: 6. This CDR3 spans 15 amino acids. Germline V gives CDR1 SGHKS, CDR2 YYEKEE (reference sequence). The CDR3 sequence: CASSLNPGQGYEQYF. In nucleotides, the CDR3 is TGTGCCAGCAGCTTAAATCCGGGACAGGGGTACGAGCAGTACTTC.

The chain combines TRBV4-1 with TRBJ2-4, with D perhaps TRBD2 (7 bases). V was trimmed by 1 base and J by 0 bases, leaving 16 bases between them. Germline V gives CDR1 MGHRA, CDR2 YSYEKL. The CDR3 is 18 residues long. Here the CDR3 reads CASSQGRGGAVAKNIQYF. In DNA, the CDR3 is TGCGCCAGCAGCCAAGGAAGGGGGGGGGCCGTAGCCAAAAACATTCAGTACTTC.

The rearrangement uses TRBV11-2 and TRBJ2-7, with D maybe TRBD1 (6 bases). Germline loops: CDR1 SGHAT, CDR2 FQNNGV. The CDR3 sequence is 13 residues long. The V gene lost 3 bases and the J gene lost 2 bases, with 8 bases spanning the gap. In DNA, the CDR3 is TGTGCCAGCAGCTTGGGGGCCCCCTACGAGCAGTACTTC. Residues: CASSLGAPYEQYF.

V gene TRBV5-4 combines with J gene TRBJ1-1; 8 positions match TRBD1. V shed 4 bases, J shed 6 bases, and the junction held 8 bases outside the gene matches. The CDR3 runs 14 residues. CDR1 SGHNT and CDR2 YYREEE come from the germline V gene (reference sequence). This CDR3 reads CASSPRTGIPEAFF. CDR3 DNA: TGTGCCAGCAGCCCTAGGACAGGGATCCCTGAAGCTTTCTTT.

The genes are TRBV10-3 and TRBJ1-5; TRBD1 aligns across 7 bases. V was clipped by 6 bases and J by 0 bases; unmatched bases: 8. There are 16 residues in the CDR3. The germline V gene encodes CDR1 ENHRY and CDR2 SYGVKD. CDR3 nucleotides: TGTGCCATCAGCCCCGGGACAGTAGATAGCAATCAGCCCCAGCATTTT. It codes for CAISPGTVDSNQPQHF.

This chain connects TRBV5-1 to TRBJ2-3; D gene ambiguous. CDR1 and CDR2 from the germline V gene are SGHRS and YFSETQ. The CDR3 length is 14 residues. V was pared by 0 bases and J by 5 bases, with 10 bases between. The CDR3 here is CASSLVSYGDTQYF. In nucleotides, the CDR3 is TGCGCCAGCAGCTTGGTGTCTTACGGAGATACGCAGTATTTT.

This chain uses TRBV30 with TRBJ1-4; D gene uncertain. The CDR3 totals 13 residues. Trimming removed 6 bases at V and 0 bases at J, with 8 bases between. Looked up from germline, CDR1 is GTSNPN and CDR2 is SVGIG (reference sequence). The CDR3 bases are TGTGCCTGTTATATCTCAACTAATGAAAAACTGTTTTTT. Translated, it gives CACYISTNEKLFF. The full variable domain, completed using reference TRBV30 and TRBJ1-4, is SQTIHQWPATLVQPVGSPLSLECTVEGTSNPNLYWYRQAAGRGLQLLFYSVGIGQISSEVPQNLSASRPQDRQFILSSKKLLLSDSGFYLCACYISTNEKLFFGSGTQLSVL.

The gene calls are TRBV28 and TRBJ1-2; 8 nucleotides agree with TRBD1. Germline CDR1 MDHEN, CDR2 SYDVKM. CDR3 length: 16 residues. Germline trimming cut 4 bases from V and 8 bases from J; bases unmatched to any gene: 15. The CDR3 is CASSSMGQETLYGYTF. The CDR3 bases are TGTGCCAGCAGTTCAATGGGACAGGAAACTCTCTACGGCTACACCTTC.

V is TRBV7-6 and J is TRBJ2-5; 12 nucleotides line up with TRBD2. With V trimmed by 10 bases and J by 7 bases, 13 bases remained unmatched. The V gene's germline CDR1 is SGHVS and CDR2 FNYEAQ. This CDR3 contains 15 residues. The CDR3 loop is CATKPGLAGGPTQYF. The DNA of the CDR3 is TGTGCCACTAAGCCGGGACTAGCGGGTGGGCCGACCCAGTACTTC.

This rearrangement joins TRBV5-1 to TRBJ2-1; the match to TRBD2 covers 11 bases. Germline loops: CDR1 SGHRS, CDR2 YFSETQ. The CDR3 runs to 15 residues. The V segment lost 4 bases and the J segment 2 bases; nucleotides outside the gene matches: 2. The CDR3 nucleotides are TGCGCCAGCAGCCTTAGCGGGGGGGCCTACAATGAGCAGTTCTTC. Translated, it gives CASSLSGGAYNEQFF.

The chain links TRBV21-1 to TRBJ2-7; the D call TRBD1 from the table was never checked on the DNA. TRBV21-1 is assigned pseudogene status. The CDR3 runs 14 residues. This CDR3 is CASSKSVSLFEQYF. The CDR3 DNA sequence: TGTGCCAGCAGCAAGTCAGTGTCCCTTTTTGAGCAGTACTTC.

Written as DNA, the CDR3 is TGCGCCAGCGGTGGGGGACTAGCGGGACACACCGGGGAGCTGTTTTTT. Translating it yields CASGGGLAGHTGELFF. This chain connects TRBV5-1 to TRBJ2-2; 13 bases map to TRBD2. The trim removed 7 bases at V and 3 bases at J, leaving 6 bases unmatched. Germline V CDR1 and CDR2: SGHRS, YFSETQ. The CDR3 contains 16 residues.

The genes are TRBV10-2 and TRBJ1-1, with a weak D call TRBD1 (6 bases). The CDR3 is made up of 12 amino acids. V was clipped by 6 bases and J by 6 bases, with 11 bases between them. Germline loops: CDR1 WSHSY, CDR2 SAAADI. CDR3 coding DNA: TGCGCCAGCAGGAACAGGGTGCCTGAAGCTTTCTTT. Residues: CASRNRVPEAFF.